The entry below gives a single T cell receptor beta chain sequence along with its context. This sample stems from a study of blood T cells in healthy people across ages. In the study overall: About one barcoded beta molecule per two T cells was the capture yield of template switching.

Using a J-beta primer mix together with a sample-barcoded 5' primer, a second PCR was run for roughly 7 to 12 cycles. TCRdb analysed the 5' RACE reads with MiXCR anew, one entry per CDR3 protein. The sample has 1.2 million to 1.5 million distinct CDR3 sequences; about 43% are singletons. Germline trimming cut 3 bases from V and 0 bases from J; bases unmatched to any gene: 7. CDR1 is SGHDT and CDR2 is YYEEEE in the germline V gene. The CDR3 runs 16 residues. The chain uses TRBV5-6 and TRBJ1-2, with TRBD1 matching over 8 bases. This TCR was recovered from a woman between 18 and 29 years old in good health. The specimen sequenced was blood. In DNA, the CDR3 is TGTGCCAGCAGCTCCTCTCCGACAGGGGCTAACTATGGCTACACCTTC. This translates into CASSSSPTGANYGYTF.